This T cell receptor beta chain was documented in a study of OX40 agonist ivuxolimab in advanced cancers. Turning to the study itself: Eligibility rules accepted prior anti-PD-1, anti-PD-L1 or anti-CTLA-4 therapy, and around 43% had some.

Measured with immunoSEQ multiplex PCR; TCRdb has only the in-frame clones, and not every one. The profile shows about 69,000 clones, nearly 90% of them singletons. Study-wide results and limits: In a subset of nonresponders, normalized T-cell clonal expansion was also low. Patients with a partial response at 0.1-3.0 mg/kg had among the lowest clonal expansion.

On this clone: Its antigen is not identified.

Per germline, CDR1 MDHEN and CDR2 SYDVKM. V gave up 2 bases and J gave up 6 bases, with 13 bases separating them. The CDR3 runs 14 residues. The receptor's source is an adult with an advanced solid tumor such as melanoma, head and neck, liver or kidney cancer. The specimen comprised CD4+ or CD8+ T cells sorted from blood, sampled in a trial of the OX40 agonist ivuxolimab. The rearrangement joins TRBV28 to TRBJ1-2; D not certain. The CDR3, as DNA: TGTGCCAGCAGTTTAACCCTGCGGTCTGATGGCTACACCTTC. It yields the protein CASSLTLRSDGYTF.